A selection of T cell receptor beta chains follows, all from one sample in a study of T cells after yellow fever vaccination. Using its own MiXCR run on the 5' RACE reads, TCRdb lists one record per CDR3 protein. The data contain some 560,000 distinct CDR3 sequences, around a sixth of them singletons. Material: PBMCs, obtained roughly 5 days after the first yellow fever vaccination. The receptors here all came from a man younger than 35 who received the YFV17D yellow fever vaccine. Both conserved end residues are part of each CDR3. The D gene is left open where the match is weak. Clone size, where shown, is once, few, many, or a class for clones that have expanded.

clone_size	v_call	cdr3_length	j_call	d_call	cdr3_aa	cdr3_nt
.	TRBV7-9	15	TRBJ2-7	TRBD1	CASSLTRTGIHEQYF	TGTGCCAGCAGCTTAACGAGGACAGGGATCCACGAGCAGTACTTC
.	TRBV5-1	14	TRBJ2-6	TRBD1	CASSSRDSTNVLTF	TGCGCCAGCAGCTCCCGGGACAGCACCAACGTCCTGACTTTC
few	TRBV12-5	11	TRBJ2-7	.	CASAILNEQYF	TGTGCTAGTGCCATTTTAAACGAGCAGTACTTC
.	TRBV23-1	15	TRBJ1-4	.	CASSQCPKVLKNCFF	.
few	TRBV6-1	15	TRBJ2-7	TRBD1	CASSPGTGPHYQQYF	TGTGCCAGCAGTCCGGGGACAGGACCCCATTACCAGCAGTACTTC
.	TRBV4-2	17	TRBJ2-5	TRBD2	CASSQYLAGGIQETQYF	TGTGCCAGCAGCCAGTATCTAGCGGGGGGAATCCAAGAGACCCAGTACTTC
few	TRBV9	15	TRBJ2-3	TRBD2	CASSSPWGGTDTQYF	TGTGCCAGCAGCAGCCCCTGGGGGGGGACGGATACGCAGTATTTT
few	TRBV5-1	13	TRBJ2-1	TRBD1	CASSVDRGGEQFF	TGCGCCAGCAGCGTAGACAGGGGCGGGGAGCAGTTCTTC
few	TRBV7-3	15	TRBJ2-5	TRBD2	CASSLGHSGGETQYF	TGTGCCAGCAGCTTAGGTCATTCGGGGGGGGAGACCCAGTACTTC
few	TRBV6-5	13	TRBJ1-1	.	CASSYGIGTEAFF	TGTGCCAGCAGTTACGGGATCGGGACTGAAGCTTTCTTT
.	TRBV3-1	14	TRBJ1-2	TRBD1	CASSRPDRAYGYTF	TGTGCCAGCAGCCGCCCCGACAGGGCCTATGGCTACACCTTC
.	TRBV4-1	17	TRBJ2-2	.	CASSQAVIGVRSGELFF	TGCGCCAGCAGCCAAGCGGTCATAGGGGTTCGGTCCGGGGAGCTGTTTTTT
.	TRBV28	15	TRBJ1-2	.	CASRTTGLGIYGYTF	TGTGCCAGCAGAACAACAGGCCTGGGGATCTATGGCTACACCTTC
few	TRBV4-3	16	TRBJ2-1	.	CASSQEPGRGRNEQFF	TGCGCCAGCAGCCAAGAACCGGGCAGGGGCAGGAATGAGCAGTTCTTC
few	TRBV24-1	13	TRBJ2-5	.	CATSRGGKETQYF	TGTGCCACCAGTCGGGGCGGCAAAGAGACCCAGTACTTC
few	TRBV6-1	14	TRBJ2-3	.	CASSALKSRHTQYF	TGTGCCAGCAGTGCCCTCAAAAGCCGTCATACGCAGTATTTT
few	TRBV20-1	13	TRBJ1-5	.	CSARGSGVGPQHF	TGCAGTGCTAGAGGGTCAGGGGTCGGGCCCCAGCATTTT
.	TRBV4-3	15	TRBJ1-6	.	CASSQELTLRRPLHF	TGCGCCAGCAGCCAAGAGTTGACCCTAAGGAGACCCCTCCACTTT